These 10 T cell receptor beta chains were sequenced from one sample in a study of early T cells in non-severe SARS-CoV-2 infection. TCRdb reprocessed the 5' RACE reads via MiXCR and lists one record per CDR3 protein. The profile shows some 50,000 distinct CDR3 sequences, roughly 9% of them singletons. The input for sequencing was whole blood, taken at baseline. Receptors originate from an adult who was a healthcare worker with PCR-confirmed SARS-CoV-2 infection or an uninfected control (not recorded which).

In this sample, this clonotype turned up many times. The J gene is TRBJ2-5, the V gene TRBV6-2 or TRBV6-3; 11 nucleotides agree with TRBD2. The CDR3 is 11 amino acids. J lost 11 bases, V lost 6 bases, and 2 bases had no gene match. Germline loops: CDR1 MNHEY, CDR2 SVGEGT. In DNA form, the CDR3 reads TGTGCCAGCAGGGGACTAGCGGTGCAGTACTTC. Amino acid sequence: CASRGLAVQYF.

This clonotype was observed at least ten times. This rearrangement joins TRBV7-6 to TRBJ1-4; no clear D gene. Trimming stripped 5 bases from V and 7 bases from J, with 8 bases between. The CDR3 is 12 residues long. In germline, CDR1 is SGHVS, CDR2 FNYEAQ. DNA for the CDR3: TGTGCCAGCAGCCAGACCAGTGAAAAACTGTTTTTT. Residues: CASSQTSEKLFF. The variable domain in full, with the rest retrieved from reference TRBV7-6 and TRBJ1-4, is GAGVSQSPRYKVTKRGQDVALRCDPISGHVSLYWYRQALGQGPEFLTYFNYEAQQDKSGLPNDRFSAERPEGSISTLTIQRTEQRDSAMYRCASSQTSEKLFFGSGTQLSVL.

This clonotype was counted at least ten times. The chain recombines TRBV12-3 or TRBV12-4 with TRBJ2-7, with 10 bases aligning to TRBD2. Losses at the gene ends were 3 bases for V and 2 bases for J; bases not matched to a gene: 7. The CDR3 contains 16 residues. CDR3 residues: CASSLGRTSGTYEQYF. The CDR3 DNA reads as TGTGCCAGCAGTTTGGGGCGGACTAGCGGTACCTACGAGCAGTACTTC.

This clonotype has ten or more counts. The chain couples TRBV20-1 to TRBJ1-5, with a possible D match to TRBD1 (6 bases). The CDR3 length is 15 residues. With 4 bases removed from V and 4 bases from J, the gap between germline ends came to 17 bases. Per germline, CDR1 DFQATT and CDR2 SNEGSKA (reference sequence). CDR3 amino acids: CSAISIGGTNQPQHF. The CDR3 nucleotides are TGCAGTGCTATTTCGATCGGGGGGACAAATCAGCCCCAGCATTTT.

In its sample, this clonotype was seen a few times. CDR3 in amino acids: CASSPSGADTQYF. The DNA of the CDR3 is TGTGCCAGTAGTCCTAGCGGGGCAGATACGCAGTATTTT. The V gene is TRBV19, the J gene TRBJ2-3, with 9 bases fitting TRBD2. Unmatched junction bases numbered 1, after V lost 5 bases and J lost 4 bases. Germline loops: CDR1 LNHDA, CDR2 SQIVND (reference sequence). The CDR3 covers 13 residues. Using reference TRBV19 and TRBJ2-3 for the parts outside the CDR3, the full variable domain is DGGITQSPKYLFRKEGQNVTLSCEQNLNHDAMYWYRQDPGQGLRLIYYSQIVNDFQKGDIAEGYSVSREKKESFPLTVTSAQKNPTAFYLCASSPSGADTQYFGPGTRLTVL.

There are a few counts of this clonotype. V is TRBV12-3 or TRBV12-4 and J is TRBJ2-6; either TRBD1 or TRBD2 may fit D (6 bases each). Trimming cost V 2 bases and J 0 bases, with 17 bases left between them. The CDR3 is 19 residues long. The CDR3 DNA reads as TGTGCCAGCAGTTTACCCGCAGGGGACTTTAGCTCTGGGGCCAACGTCCTGACTTTC. It yields the protein CASSLPAGDFSSGANVLTF.

The chain is built from TRBV4-1 and TRBJ2-7; 7 bases fit TRBD2. V shed 1 base, J shed 0 bases, and the junction held 3 bases outside the gene matches. Per the germline V gene, CDR1 is MGHRA and CDR2 is YSYEKL. The CDR3 totals 15 residues. The CDR3 region has the DNA TGCGCCAGCAGCCAAGGTCTAGCGGTCTCCTACGAGCAGTACTTC. Its protein is CASSQGLAVSYEQYF.

The sample holds many counts of this clonotype. The gene calls are TRBV20-1 and TRBJ1-3; TRBD1 matches at 7 bases. Unmatched junction bases numbered 7, after V lost 5 bases and J lost 0 bases. This CDR3 comprises 15 residues. CDR1 DFQATT and CDR2 SNEGSKA come from the germline V gene (reference sequence). DNA for the CDR3: TGCAGTGCTGTACCGGGACAGAGCTCTGGAAACACCATATATTTT. As protein: CSAVPGQSSGNTIYF.

This chain joins TRBV11-2 and TRBJ2-3, with unresolved D. The V gene lost 7 bases and the J gene lost 3 bases, with 11 bases spanning the gap. The CDR3 loop spans 13 amino acids. From germline, CDR1 is SGHAT and CDR2 FQNNGV. For the CDR3, the DNA is TGTGCCAGCAAACGGGTTATTACAGATACGCAGTATTTT. Amino acid sequence: CASKRVITDTQYF.

This clonotype appeared a few times. The chain joins TRBV7-8 to TRBJ1-1; D perhaps matches TRBD1 (5 bases). This CDR3 has 15 residues. In germline, CDR1 is SGHVS, CDR2 FQNEAQ. The germline V and J ends were trimmed by 1 base and 4 bases, with 13 bases remaining between them. This CDR3 reads CASSLENTRGTEAFF. CDR3 DNA: TGTGCCAGCAGCTTAGAGAATACGAGGGGCACTGAAGCTTTCTTT.